These 16 T cell receptor beta chains came from one sample sequenced in a study of CD8 T cells in ankylosing spondylitis. A single record per CDR3 protein comes from TCRdb applying MiXCR to the 5' RACE reads. The data show approximately 210,000 distinct CDR3 sequences, with roughly 13% seen just once and 15% to 20% held by the top ten. Sequencing was carried out using blood, either unsorted or a sorted T cell fraction (not recorded which). These receptors were taken from a male donor with ankylosing spondylitis or in good health (not recorded which).

This clonotype turned up a few times. The chain has TRBV14 and TRBJ2-1; D uncertain. The CDR3 runs to 14 residues. Between the trimmed V and J ends, which lost 3 bases and 2 bases, there was a span of 8 bases. Germline CDR1 SGHDN, CDR2 FVKESK. In DNA form, the CDR3 reads TGTGCCAGCAGCCACCCTGGGACCTACAATGAGCAGTTCTTC. Its translation: CASSHPGTYNEQFF. Drawing the rest from reference TRBV14 and TRBJ2-1, the complete variable domain is EAGVTQFPSHSVIEKGQTVTLRCDPISGHDNLYWYRRVMGKEIKFLLHFVKESKQDESGMPNNRFLAERTGGTYSTLKVQPAELEDSGVYFCASSHPGTYNEQFFGPGTRLTVL.

This clonotype was picked up a small number of times. The chain carries TRBV7-9 and TRBJ2-5, with 11 bases fitting TRBD2. Trimming removed 5 bases from V and 3 bases from J; junction bases left unmatched: 5. This CDR3 comprises 15 residues. Germline CDR1 is SEHNR and CDR2 is FQNEAQ (reference sequence). The CDR3 loop is CASSRFSGGEETQYF. CDR3 coding DNA: TGTGCCAGCAGCCGCTTTAGCGGGGGGGAAGAGACCCAGTACTTC. The full variable domain, its missing parts supplied by reference TRBV7-9 and TRBJ2-5, is DTGVSQNPRHKITKRGQNVTFRCDPISEHNRLYWYRQTLGQGPEFLTYFQNEAQLEKSRLLSDRFSAERPKGSFSTLEIQRTEQGDSAMYLCASSRFSGGEETQYFGPGTRLLVL.

This clonotype was seen more than once but under ten times. The V and J genes are TRBV12-3 or TRBV12-4 and TRBJ2-7; tentative D call: TRBD2 (7 bases). Trimming took off 3 bases at V and 6 bases at J, with 15 bases between the two ends. CDR3 length: 14 amino acids. In nucleotides, the CDR3 is TGTGCCAGCAGTTTCCTAGCGGAGGGGGGCGAGCAGTACTTC. The encoded protein is CASSFLAEGGEQYF.

The sample holds a few counts of this clonotype. The rearrangement joins TRBV12-3 or TRBV12-4 to TRBJ2-2; 7 bases are a match to TRBD1. This CDR3 spans 19 amino acids. J was trimmed by 0 bases and V by 3 bases; bases with no gene match: 13. Here the CDR3 reads CASSFRPFETGSNTGELFF. The CDR3 DNA is TGTGCCAGCAGTTTCCGTCCCTTCGAGACAGGGTCGAACACCGGGGAGCTGTTTTTT.

In this sample, this clonotype turned up a few times. This chain connects TRBV5-1 to TRBJ2-3; the D is unclear. The CDR3 extends over 13 amino acids. The V end lost 3 bases, the J end lost 3 bases, and 8 bases lay between the germline ends. Germline values: CDR1 SGHRS, CDR2 YFSETQ. The CDR3 spells CASSSDGTDTQYF. The CDR3 DNA follows: TGCGCCAGCAGCTCCGACGGAACAGATACGCAGTATTTT.

There are a few counts of this clonotype. J is TRBJ2-7 and V is TRBV2; D is undetermined. This CDR3 is 13 amino acids long. The V end was cut by 6 bases, the J end by 5 bases, with 14 bases between. The germline gives CDR1 SNHLY, CDR2 FYNNEI. CDR3 loop: CASRSGPLDEQYF. CDR3 coding DNA: TGTGCCAGCAGATCCGGGCCGCTTGACGAGCAGTACTTC.

The chain joins TRBV27 to TRBJ1-1; maybe TRBD1 (6 bases). The CDR3 has 14 residues. The V end lost 0 bases, the J end lost 11 bases, and 16 bases lay between the germline ends. Looked up from germline, CDR1 is MNHEY and CDR2 is SMNVEV (reference sequence). The CDR3 DNA sequence: TGTGCCAGCAGTTTATCTCTTACAGGGAAGGACGCTTTCTTT. Protein product: CASSLSLTGKDAFF.

In its sample, this clonotype was seen a few times. The V gene is TRBV5-1, the J gene TRBJ2-2, with 9 bases that match TRBD1. J gave up 8 bases and V 2 bases, and 4 bases lay outside the gene matches. The CDR3 covers 14 residues. Germline values: CDR1 SGHRS, CDR2 YFSETQ. Here the CDR3 DNA reads TGCGCCAGCAGCTTACAGGGGGCGACGGGGGAGCTGTTTTTT. Its protein product is CASSLQGATGELFF.

CDR3 DNA sequence: TGCAGCGTTGTAATCGGACTGCCGATCGAAGCTTTCTTT. Translated, it gives CSVVIGLPIEAFF. The chain employs TRBV29-1 and TRBJ1-1; D is unresolved. Germline V CDR1 and CDR2: SQVTM, ANQGSEA. V was clipped by 4 bases and J by 8 bases, with 17 bases between them. The CDR3 covers 13 residues.

This clonotype was detected only a few times. The chain is built from TRBV10-3 and TRBJ2-7; D assignment may be TRBD1 or TRBD2 (6 bases each). The V gene's germline CDR1 is ENHRY and CDR2 SYGVKD. Trimming cost V 4 bases and J 2 bases, with 15 bases left between them. The CDR3 sequence is 15 residues long. CDR3 bases: TGTGCCATCAGTGTCGAGGGGGGTAGCCCCTACGAGCAGTACTTC. Its protein is CAISVEGGSPYEQYF.

Many counts were recorded for this clonotype. The chain joins TRBV27 to TRBJ2-1; TRBD2 matches 7 bases. The CDR3 sequence is 14 residues long. J was trimmed by 1 base and V by 7 bases; bases with no gene match: 4. CDR1 and CDR2 (germline): MNHEY, SMNVEV (reference sequence). Here the CDR3 DNA reads TGTGCCAGCAAGGCGGGGGTGTCCTACAATGAGCAGTTCTTC. This codes for CASKAGVSYNEQFF.

This clonotype turned up a few times. The chain uses TRBV29-1 and TRBJ2-3; D is possibly TRBD2 (6 bases). The germline gives CDR1 SQVTM, CDR2 ANQGSEA. Trimming cost V 5 bases and J 6 bases, with 12 bases left between them. The CDR3 contains 12 residues. The chain's CDR3 is CSVQIGGDTQYF. The CDR3 DNA reads TGCAGCGTTCAAATCGGAGGGGATACGCAGTATTTT.

This clonotype was detected a few times. The chain has TRBV7-9 and TRBJ2-5, with D unclear. V was cut by 1 base and J by 3 bases, with 9 bases left in between. CDR1 is SEHNR, CDR2 FQNEAQ, per germline (reference sequence). This CDR3 spans 14 amino acids. The CDR3 region is CASSLVLREETQYF. CDR3 coding DNA: TGTGCCAGCAGCTTAGTGCTCCGTGAAGAGACCCAGTACTTC.

In this sample, this clonotype turned up a few times. It may be a read error: a sequence one base away is much more abundant. This rearrangement joins TRBV7-6 to TRBJ2-5; D uncertain. Germline V gene data show CDR1 as SGHVS and CDR2 as FNYEAQ. CDR3 size: 12 residues. The V gene lost 2 bases and the J gene lost 3 bases, with 4 bases spanning the gap. The chain's CDR3 is CASSLREETQYF. DNA of the CDR3: TGTGCCAGCAGCTTAAGGGAAGAGACCCAGTACTTC. The whole variable domain, remainder taken from reference TRBV7-6 and TRBJ2-5, is GAGVSQSPRYKVTKRGQDVALRCDPISGHVSLYWYRQALGQGPEFLTYFNYEAQQDKSGLPNDRFSAERPEGSISTLTIQRTEQRDSAMYRCASSLREETQYFGPGTRLLVL.

This clonotype appeared many times. The chain carries TRBV15 and TRBJ2-3; TRBD2 matches at 7 bases. With V trimmed by 5 bases and J by 3 bases, 11 bases remained unmatched. This CDR3 has 16 amino acids. CDR1 and CDR2 (germline): LNHNV, YYDKDF (reference sequence). CDR3 coding DNA: TGTGCCACCAGCTTCTTCGGGGAGGGAGTGACAGATACGCAGTATTTT. It specifies CATSFFGEGVTDTQYF.

V usage is TRBV9 and J usage is TRBJ2-1; TRBD2 might be the D (6 bases). The CDR3 has 15 amino acids. Germline V gene lookup returns CDR1 SGDLS and CDR2 YYNGEE. V lost 3 bases to trimming and J lost 3 bases, with 13 bases between them. The CDR3, as DNA: TGTGCCAGCAGCGCCTGGATTAGCGGCTACAATGAGCAGTTCTTC. Its protein product is CASSAWISGYNEQFF.